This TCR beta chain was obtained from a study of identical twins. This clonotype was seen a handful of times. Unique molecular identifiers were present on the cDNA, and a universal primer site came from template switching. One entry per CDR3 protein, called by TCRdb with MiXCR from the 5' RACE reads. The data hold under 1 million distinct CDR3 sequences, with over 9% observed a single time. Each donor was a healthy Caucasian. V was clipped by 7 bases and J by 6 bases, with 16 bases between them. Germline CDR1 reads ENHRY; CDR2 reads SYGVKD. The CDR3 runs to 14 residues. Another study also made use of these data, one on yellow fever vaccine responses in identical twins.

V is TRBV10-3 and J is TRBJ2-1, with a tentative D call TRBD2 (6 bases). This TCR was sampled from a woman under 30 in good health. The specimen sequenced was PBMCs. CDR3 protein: CAITGTGVVNEQFF. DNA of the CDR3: TGTGCCATCACCGGGACTGGGGTCGTCAATGAGCAGTTCTTC.